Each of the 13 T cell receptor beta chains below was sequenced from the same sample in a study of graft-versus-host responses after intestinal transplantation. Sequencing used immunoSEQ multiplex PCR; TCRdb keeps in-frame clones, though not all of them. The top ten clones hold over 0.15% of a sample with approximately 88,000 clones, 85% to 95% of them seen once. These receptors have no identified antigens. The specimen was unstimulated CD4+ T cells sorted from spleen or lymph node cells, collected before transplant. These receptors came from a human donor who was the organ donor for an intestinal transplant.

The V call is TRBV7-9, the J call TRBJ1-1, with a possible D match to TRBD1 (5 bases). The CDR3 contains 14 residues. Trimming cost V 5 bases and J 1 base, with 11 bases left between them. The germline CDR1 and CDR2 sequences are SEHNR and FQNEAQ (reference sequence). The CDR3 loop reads CASSRDGENTEAFF. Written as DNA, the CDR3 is TGTGCCAGCAGCAGGGACGGAGAGAACACTGAAGCTTTCTTT.

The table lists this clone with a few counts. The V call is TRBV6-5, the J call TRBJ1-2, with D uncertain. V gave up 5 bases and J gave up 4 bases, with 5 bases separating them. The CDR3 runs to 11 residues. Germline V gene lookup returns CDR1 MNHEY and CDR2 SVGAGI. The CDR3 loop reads CASSEGYGYTF. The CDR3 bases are TGTGCCAGCAGTGAGGGCTATGGCTACACCTTC.

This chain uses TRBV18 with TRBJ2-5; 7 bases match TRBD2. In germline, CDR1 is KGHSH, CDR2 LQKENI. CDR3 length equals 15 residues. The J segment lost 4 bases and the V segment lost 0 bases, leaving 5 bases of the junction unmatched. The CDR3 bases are TGTGCCAGCTCACCACCGAGTCTAGCGGTAGAGACCCAGTACTTC. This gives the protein CASSPPSLAVETQYF.

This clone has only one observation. This CDR3 is CASSGLYNEQYF. CDR3 nucleotide sequence: TGTGCCTCCAGTGGGCTATATAACGAGCAGTACTTC. This chain joins TRBV30 and TRBJ2-7; D gene unclear. The length of the CDR3 is 12 residues. Trimming removed 7 bases at V and 5 bases at J, with 15 bases between. Germline lookup yields CDR1 GTSNPN and CDR2 SVGIG (reference sequence).

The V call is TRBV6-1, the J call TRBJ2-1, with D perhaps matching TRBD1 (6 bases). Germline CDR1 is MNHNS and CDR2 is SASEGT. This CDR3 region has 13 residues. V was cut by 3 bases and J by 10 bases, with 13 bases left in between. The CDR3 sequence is CASSDRGPTEQFF. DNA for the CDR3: TGTGCCAGCAGTGACAGGGGTCCTACCGAGCAGTTCTTC.

The CDR3 sequence: CASRTGGVTNTEAFF. CDR3 sequence (DNA): TGCGCCAGCAGGACAGGGGGCGTCACGAACACTGAAGCTTTCTTT. V usage is TRBV5-1 and J usage is TRBJ1-1, with TRBD1 matching 10 bases. The germline CDR1 and CDR2 sequences are SGHRS and YFSETQ. The CDR3 has 15 residues. The junction had 5 bases not matched to a gene; V was cut back by 5 bases and J by 1 base.

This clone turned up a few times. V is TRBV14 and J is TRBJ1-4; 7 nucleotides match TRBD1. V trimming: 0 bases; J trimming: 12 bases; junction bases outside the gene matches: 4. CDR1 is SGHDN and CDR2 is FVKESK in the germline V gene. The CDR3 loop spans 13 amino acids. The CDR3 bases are TGTGCCAGCAGCCAAGATGTAGGGACAGAACTGTTTTTT. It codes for CASSQDVGTELFF.

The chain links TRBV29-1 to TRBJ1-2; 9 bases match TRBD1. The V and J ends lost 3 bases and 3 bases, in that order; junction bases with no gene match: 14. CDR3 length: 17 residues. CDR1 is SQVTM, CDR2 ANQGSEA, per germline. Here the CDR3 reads CSVEMWGTGKGYYGYTF. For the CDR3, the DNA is TGCAGCGTTGAGATGTGGGGGACAGGGAAGGGCTACTATGGCTACACCTTC.

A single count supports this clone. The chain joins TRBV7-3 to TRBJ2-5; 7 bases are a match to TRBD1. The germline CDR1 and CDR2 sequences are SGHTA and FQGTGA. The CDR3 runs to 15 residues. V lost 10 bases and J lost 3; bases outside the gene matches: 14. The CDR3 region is CAKPVYPGQKETQYF. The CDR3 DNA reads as TGTGCCAAACCTGTGTATCCGGGACAGAAAGAGACCCAGTACTTC.

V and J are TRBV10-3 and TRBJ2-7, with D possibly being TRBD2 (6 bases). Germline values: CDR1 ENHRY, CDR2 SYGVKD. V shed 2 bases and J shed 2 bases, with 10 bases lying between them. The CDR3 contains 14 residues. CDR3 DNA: TGTGCCATCAGTGAGGGTAGCGGCCCCTACGAGCAGTACTTC. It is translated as CAISEGSGPYEQYF.

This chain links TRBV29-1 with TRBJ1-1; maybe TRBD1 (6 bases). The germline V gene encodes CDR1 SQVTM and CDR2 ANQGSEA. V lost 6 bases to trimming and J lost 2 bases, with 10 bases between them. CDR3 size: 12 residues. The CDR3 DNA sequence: TGCAGCGTGCTACAGGGTAACACTGAAGCTTTCTTT. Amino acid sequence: CSVLQGNTEAFF. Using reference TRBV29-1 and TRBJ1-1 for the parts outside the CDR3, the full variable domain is SAVISQKPSRDICQRGTSLTIQCQVDSQVTMMFWYRQQPGQSLTLIATANQGSEATYESGFVIDKFPISRPNLTFSTLTVSNMSPEDSSIYLCSVLQGNTEAFFGQGTRLTVV.

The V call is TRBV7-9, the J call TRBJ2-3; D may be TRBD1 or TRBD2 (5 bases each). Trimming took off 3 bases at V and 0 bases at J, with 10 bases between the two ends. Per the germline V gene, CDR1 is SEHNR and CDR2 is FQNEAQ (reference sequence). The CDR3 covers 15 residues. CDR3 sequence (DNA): TGTGCCAGCAGCTTTGGGACGGGCAGCACAGATACGCAGTATTTT. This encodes CASSFGTGSTDTQYF.

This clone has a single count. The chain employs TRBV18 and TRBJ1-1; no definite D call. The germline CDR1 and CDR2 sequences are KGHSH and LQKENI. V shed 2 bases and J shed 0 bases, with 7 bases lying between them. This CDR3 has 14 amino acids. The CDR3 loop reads CASSPSVMNTEAFF. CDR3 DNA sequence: TGTGCCAGCTCACCATCCGTTATGAACACTGAAGCTTTCTTT.